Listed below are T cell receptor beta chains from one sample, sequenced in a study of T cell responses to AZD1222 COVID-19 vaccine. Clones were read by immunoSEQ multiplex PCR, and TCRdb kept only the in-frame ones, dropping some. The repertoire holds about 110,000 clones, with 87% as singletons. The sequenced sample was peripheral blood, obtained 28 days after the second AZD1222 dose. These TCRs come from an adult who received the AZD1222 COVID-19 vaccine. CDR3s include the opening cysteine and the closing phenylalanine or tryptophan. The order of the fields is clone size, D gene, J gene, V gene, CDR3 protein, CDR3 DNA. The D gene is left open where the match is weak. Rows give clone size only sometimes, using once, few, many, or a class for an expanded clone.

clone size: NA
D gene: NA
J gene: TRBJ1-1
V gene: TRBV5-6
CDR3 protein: CASSLGSGTEAFF
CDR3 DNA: TGTGCCAGCAGCTTAGGGAGTGGCACTGAAGCTTTCTTT

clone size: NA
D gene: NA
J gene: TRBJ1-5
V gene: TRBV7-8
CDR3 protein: CASSPRVSGSNQPQHF
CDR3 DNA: TGTGCCAGCAGCCCCAGGGTATCCGGGAGTAATCAGCCCCAGCATTTT

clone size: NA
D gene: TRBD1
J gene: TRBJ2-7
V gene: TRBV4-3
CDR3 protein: CASSQEYQGAQEQYF
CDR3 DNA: TGCGCCAGCAGCCAAGAGTACCAGGGGGCGCAAGAGCAGTACTTC

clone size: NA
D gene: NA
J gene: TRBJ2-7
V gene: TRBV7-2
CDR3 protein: CASSLDLYEQYF
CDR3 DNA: TGTGCCAGCAGCTTAGACCTCTACGAGCAGTACTTC

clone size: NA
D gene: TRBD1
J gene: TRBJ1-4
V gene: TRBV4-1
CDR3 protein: CASSQDPGTEGKLFF
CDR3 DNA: TGCGCCAGCAGCCAAGATCCCGGGACAGAAGGAAAACTGTTTTTT

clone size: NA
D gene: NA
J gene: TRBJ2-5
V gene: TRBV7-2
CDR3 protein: CASSAKETQYF
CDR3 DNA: TGTGCCAGCAGCGCTAAAGAGACCCAGTACTTC

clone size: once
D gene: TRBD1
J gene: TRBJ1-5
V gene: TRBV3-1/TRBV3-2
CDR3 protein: CASSPDRGPNQPQHF
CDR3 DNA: TGTGCCAGCAGCCCCGACAGGGGTCCTAATCAGCCCCAGCATTTT

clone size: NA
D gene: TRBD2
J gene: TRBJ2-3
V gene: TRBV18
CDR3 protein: CASSPPVGPLAGLDTQYF
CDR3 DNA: TGTGCCAGCTCACCACCGGTGGGGCCGCTAGCGGGCTTAGATACGCAGTATTTT

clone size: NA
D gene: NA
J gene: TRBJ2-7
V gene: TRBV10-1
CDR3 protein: CASSERGSFSSYEQYF
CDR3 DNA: TGCGCCAGCAGTGAACGAGGGTCCTTCTCCTCCTACGAGCAGTACTTC

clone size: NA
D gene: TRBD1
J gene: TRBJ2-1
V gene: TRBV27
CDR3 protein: CAAGQGGSYNEQFF
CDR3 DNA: TGTGCCGCAGGACAGGGAGGCTCCTACAATGAGCAGTTCTTC

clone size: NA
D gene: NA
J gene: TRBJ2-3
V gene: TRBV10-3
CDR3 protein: CAISERANTDTQYF
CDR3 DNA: TGTGCCATCAGTGAACGAGCGAACACGGATACGCAGTATTTT

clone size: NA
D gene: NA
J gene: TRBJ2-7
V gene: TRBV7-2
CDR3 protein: CASSLATGGAYEQYF
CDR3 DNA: TGTGCCAGCAGCTTAGCGACCGGGGGCGCGTACGAGCAGTACTTC